The 23 T cell receptor beta chains presented below share a single source sample, sequenced in a study of neurological immune-mediated disorders. TCRdb reanalysed the 5' RACE reads using MiXCR and keeps one entry per CDR3 protein. The data hold more than 40,000 distinct CDR3 sequences, with 2.5% to 3.5% observed a single time. Sample: PBMCs. The receptors originated from a woman between 45 and 60 years old with multiple sclerosis.

This clonotype was observed at least ten times. The rearrangement joins TRBV5-6 to TRBJ2-6; 9 positions agree with TRBD2. Germline V gene data show CDR1 as SGHDT and CDR2 as YYEEEE. CDR3 length: 19 amino acids. After removal of 1 base from V and 0 bases from J, the junction contained 8 bases not matched to a gene. In DNA form, the CDR3 reads TGTGCCAGCAGCTTGCTACGGACTAGCGCCTTCTCTGGGGCCAACGTCCTGACTTTC. Its protein product is CASSLLRTSAFSGANVLTF.

Ten or more counts support this clonotype. The J gene is TRBJ2-5, the V gene TRBV5-1, with D possibly matching TRBD1 (6 bases). V lost 0 bases, J lost 4 bases, and 10 bases lay in between. Germline values: CDR1 SGHRS, CDR2 YFSETQ. This CDR3 is 14 amino acids long. Here the CDR3 reads CASSLASQGETQYF. The CDR3 DNA reads TGCGCCAGCAGCTTGGCCTCACAGGGAGAGACCCAGTACTTC.

In its sample, this clonotype was seen many times. The chain recombines TRBV24-1 with TRBJ2-6, with D perhaps matching TRBD1 (5 bases). The CDR3 length is 15 residues. The germline CDR1 and CDR2 sequences are KGHDR and SFDVKD. V shed 3 bases and J shed 3 bases, with 8 bases lying between them. The CDR3 nucleotides read TGTGCCACCAGTGATCCCAGGGTTGGGGCCAACGTCCTGACTTTC. The encoded protein is CATSDPRVGANVLTF.

This clonotype was seen ten or more times. V and J are TRBV20-1 and TRBJ1-5; TRBD1 is a possible D gene (5 bases). From germline, CDR1 is DFQATT and CDR2 SNEGSKA (reference sequence). Trimming shortened V by 0 bases and J by 0 bases, and 18 bases separated the two germline ends. This CDR3 is built from 18 residues. The CDR3 reads CSARDLGGTAYSNQPQHF. CDR3 nucleotide sequence: TGCAGTGCTAGAGATCTTGGGGGGACCGCTTATAGCAATCAGCCCCAGCATTTT.

This clonotype was observed many times. V is TRBV11-2 and J is TRBJ2-3, with TRBD2 matching 12 bases. Germline V CDR1 and CDR2: SGHAT, FQNNGV. This CDR3 has 16 residues. Germline trimming cut 2 bases from V and 6 bases from J; bases unmatched to any gene: 6. The chain's CDR3 is CASSLRLAGGRDTQYF. The DNA for the CDR3 is TGTGCCAGCAGCTTACGGCTAGCGGGGGGGCGTGATACGCAGTATTTT. Using reference TRBV11-2 and TRBJ2-3 for the parts outside the CDR3, the full variable domain is EAGVAQSPRYKIIEKRQSVAFWCNPISGHATLYWYQQILGQGPKLLIQFQNNGVVDDSQLPKDRFSAERLKGVDSTLKIQPAKLEDSAVYLCASSLRLAGGRDTQYFGPGTRLTVL.

This clonotype was seen at least ten times. The V gene is TRBV6-2 or TRBV6-3, the J gene TRBJ2-3, with D possibly TRBD2 on 6 matching bases. The CDR3 has 14 residues. The V gene's germline CDR1 is MNHEY and CDR2 SVGEGT. Trimming stripped 7 bases from V and 3 bases from J, with 14 bases between. Here the CDR3 reads CASTHRGETDTQYF. The CDR3, as DNA: TGTGCCAGCACCCACCGCGGGGAGACAGATACGCAGTATTTT.

This clonotype was picked up many times. J is TRBJ1-1 and V is TRBV20-1; D is possibly TRBD1 (6 bases). V was clipped by 3 bases and J by 1 base, with 12 bases between them. There are 14 residues in the CDR3. CDR1 and CDR2 from the germline V gene are DFQATT and SNEGSKA (reference sequence). The CDR3 sequence is CSARIQQGNTEAFF. CDR3 nucleotide sequence: TGCAGTGCTAGGATACAACAGGGGAACACTGAAGCTTTCTTT.

This clonotype was picked up many times. This chain joins TRBV27 and TRBJ2-3; TRBD2 matches 12 bases. CDR1 and CDR2 from the germline V gene are MNHEY and SMNVEV (reference sequence). The V segment lost 5 bases and the J segment 4 bases; nucleotides outside the gene matches: 7. The CDR3 sequence is 16 residues long. DNA for the CDR3: TGTGCCAGCAGTGTACTAGCGGGGGGAGGGTCAGATACGCAGTATTTT. It yields the protein CASSVLAGGGSDTQYF.

With regard to this clonotype: A much larger clone differs from this one at a single base, so this may be a read error. The gene calls are TRBV7-7 and TRBJ2-2; D gene unclear. Germline CDR1 and CDR2: SSHAT and FNYEAQ (reference sequence). The CDR3 sequence is 14 residues long. The V end was cut by 2 bases, the J end by 2 bases, with 6 bases between. The CDR3 region is CASSLRINTGELFF. DNA for the CDR3: TGTGCCAGCAGCTTAAGAATAAACACCGGGGAGCTGTTTTTT.

Note on this clonotype: A read error may be the cause here, since a much bigger clone is one base away. The gene calls are TRBV7-7 and TRBJ1-1; D not resolved. This CDR3 is built from 13 residues. Germline V gives CDR1 SSHAT, CDR2 FNYEAQ (reference sequence). V was shortened by 2 bases and J by 1 base, with 5 bases between the two germline ends. The CDR3 region is CASSLKKNTEAFF. CDR3 sequence (DNA): TGTGCCAGCAGCTTAAAGAAGAACACTGAAGCTTTCTTT.

This clonotype came up many times. The chain has TRBV15 and TRBJ1-6; D is undetermined. Germline CDR1 and CDR2: LNHNV and YYDKDF (reference sequence). The CDR3 consists of 13 residues. Trimming took off 3 bases at V and 8 bases at J, with 8 bases between the two ends. CDR3 coding DNA: TGTGCCACCAGCAGGCAGCTGGATTCACCCCTCCACTTT. Translated, it gives CATSRQLDSPLHF.

This clonotype was counted at least ten times. This chain links TRBV5-1 with TRBJ2-2, with D hard to call. Looked up from germline, CDR1 is SGHRS and CDR2 is YFSETQ. V lost 5 bases to trimming and J lost 0 bases, with 8 bases between them. This CDR3 is 14 amino acids long. The DNA for the CDR3 is TGCGCCAGCAGGTACGACGCGAACACCGGGGAGCTGTTTTTT. Protein product: CASRYDANTGELFF.

This clonotype was observed at least ten times. The V and J genes are TRBV5-1 and TRBJ1-2; D ambiguous. This CDR3 is 15 amino acids long. V lost 2 bases to trimming and J lost 6 bases, with 17 bases between them. Germline CDR1 and CDR2: SGHRS and YFSETQ. The CDR3 spells CASSFGPRESDGYTF. The CDR3 DNA is TGCGCCAGCAGCTTCGGTCCCCGAGAGAGCGATGGCTACACCTTC.

This clonotype appeared many times. One end of the junction fails to match germline, which may point to a read error. V gene TRBV2 combines with J gene TRBJ1-3; TRBD1 might be the D (6 bases). The CDR3 is 13 residues long. The V gene's germline CDR1 is SNHLY and CDR2 FYNNEI. CDR3 DNA: TGTGCCAGCAGCAGGACAGCCGGAAACACCACATATTTT. Its translation is CASSRTAGNTTYF.

This clonotype was counted ten times or more. V is TRBV5-1 and J is TRBJ2-3; 7 positions match TRBD1. Trimming took 4 bases from V and 2 from J; bases not matched to a gene: 4. Per the germline V gene, CDR1 is SGHRS and CDR2 is YFSETQ. CDR3 length: 14 amino acids. The CDR3 DNA reads TGCGCCAGCAGCCCAGGGGGTGACACAGATACGCAGTATTTT. Amino acids: CASSPGGDTDTQYF.

This clonotype was found many times. This chain connects TRBV20-1 to TRBJ1-2, with 8 bases that match TRBD1. With 6 bases clipped from V and 3 bases from J, the junction kept 3 bases outside the gene matches. The CDR3 runs to 12 residues. Germline CDR1 DFQATT, CDR2 SNEGSKA (reference sequence). CDR3 loop: CSAQTGDYGYTF. The DNA for the CDR3 is TGCAGTGCGCAGACAGGGGACTATGGCTACACCTTC.

Note on this clonotype: It may be a read error: a sequence one base away is much more abundant. The gene calls are TRBV5-1 and TRBJ2-5; no firm D call. This CDR3 comprises 11 residues. Germline V CDR1 and CDR2: SGHRS, YFSETQ. The CDR3 DNA is TGCGCCAGCAGTTGGGAAGAGATCCAGTACTTC. Translating gives CASSWEEIQYF. Full variable domain (missing parts from reference TRBV5-1 and TRBJ2-5): KAGVTQTPRYLIKTRGQQVTLSCSPISGHRSVSWYQQTPGQGLQFLFEYFSETQRNKGNFPGRFSGRQFSNSRSEMNVSTLELGDSALYLCASSWEEIQYFGPGTRLLVL.

This clonotype came up many times. The chain combines TRBV20-1 with TRBJ1-5; 11 bases line up with TRBD1. This CDR3 is 14 amino acids long. The trim removed 4 bases at V and 4 bases at J, leaving 3 bases unmatched. CDR1 and CDR2 from the germline V gene are DFQATT and SNEGSKA (reference sequence). The DNA for the CDR3 is TGCAGTGCTACCGGGACAGGGGGTAATCAGCCCCAGCATTTT. Its protein is CSATGTGGNQPQHF.

This clonotype was picked up many times. V usage is TRBV7-8 and J usage is TRBJ2-2; D may be TRBD2 (6 bases). The CDR3 has 15 residues. V was shortened by 4 bases and J by 5 bases, with 14 bases between the two germline ends. Germline loops: CDR1 SGHVS, CDR2 FQNEAQ. The CDR3: CASSSGLIGTGELFF. CDR3 sequence (DNA): TGTGCCAGCAGCTCGGGACTGATTGGGACCGGGGAGCTGTTTTTT.

This clonotype has ten or more counts. The genes are TRBV9 and TRBJ2-2, with 8 bases lining up with TRBD2. The CDR3 consists of 16 residues. The germline V gene has CDR1 SGDLS and CDR2 YYNGEE. V was pared by 0 bases and J by 0 bases, with 1 base of the junction left unmatched. The CDR3 DNA reads as TGTGCCAGCAGCGTAGAAGCGGGAGCGAACACCGGGGAGCTGTTTTTT. The encoded protein is CASSVEAGANTGELFF.

There are many counts of this clonotype. This chain joins TRBV5-6 and TRBJ1-2, with 8 bases lining up with TRBD1. The J segment lost 6 bases and the V segment lost 4 bases, leaving 5 bases of the junction unmatched. CDR3 length: 13 amino acids. Germline CDR1 is SGHDT and CDR2 is YYEEEE. The CDR3 sequence: CASSRDRGNGYTF. In DNA form, the CDR3 reads TGTGCCAGCAGCCGAGACAGGGGAAATGGCTACACCTTC.

This clonotype has a count of ten or more. The V call is TRBV5-1, the J call TRBJ2-7; D uncertain. V was clipped by 0 bases and J by 3 bases, with 13 bases between them. Germline CDR1 SGHRS, CDR2 YFSETQ. The CDR3 is made up of 15 amino acids. The CDR3 loop is CASSLVSLVGYEQYF. CDR3 nucleotides: TGCGCCAGCAGCTTGGTCAGCCTGGTGGGCTACGAGCAGTACTTC.

This clonotype has at least ten counts. The genes are TRBV24-1 and TRBJ1-5; possibly TRBD1 for D (5 bases). CDR1 is KGHDR and CDR2 is SFDVKD in the germline V gene. V shed 0 bases and J shed 1 base, with 15 bases lying between them. CDR3 size: 18 residues. The CDR3 loop reads CATSDLRGSRRSNQPQHF. For the CDR3, the DNA is TGTGCCACCAGTGATTTGAGGGGCAGTCGGCGAAGCAATCAGCCCCAGCATTTT.